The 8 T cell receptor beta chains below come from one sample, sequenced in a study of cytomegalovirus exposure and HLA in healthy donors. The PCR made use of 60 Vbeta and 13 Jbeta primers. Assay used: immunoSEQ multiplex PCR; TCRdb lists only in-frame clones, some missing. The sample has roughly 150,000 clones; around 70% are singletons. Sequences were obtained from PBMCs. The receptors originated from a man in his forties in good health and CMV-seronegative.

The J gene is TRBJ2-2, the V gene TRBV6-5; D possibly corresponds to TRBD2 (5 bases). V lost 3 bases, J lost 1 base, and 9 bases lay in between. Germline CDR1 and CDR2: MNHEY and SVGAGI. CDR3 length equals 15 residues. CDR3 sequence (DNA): TGTGCCAGCAGTTATTCCCGGGGGAACACCGGGGAGCTGTTTTTT. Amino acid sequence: CASSYSRGNTGELFF.

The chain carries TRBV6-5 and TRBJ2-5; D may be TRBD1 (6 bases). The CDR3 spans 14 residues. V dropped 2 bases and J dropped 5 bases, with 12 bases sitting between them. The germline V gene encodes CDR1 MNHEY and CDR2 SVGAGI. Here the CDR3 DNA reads TGTGCCAGCAGTTACGTTACAGGGTTGGAGACCCAGTACTTC. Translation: CASSYVTGLETQYF.

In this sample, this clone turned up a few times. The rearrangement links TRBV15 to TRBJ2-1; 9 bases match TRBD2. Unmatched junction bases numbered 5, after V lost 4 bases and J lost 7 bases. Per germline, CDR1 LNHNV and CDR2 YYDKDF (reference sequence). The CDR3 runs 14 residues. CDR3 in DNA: TGTGCCACCAGCACAGGACTAGCGAGGAATGAGCAGTTCTTC. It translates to CATSTGLARNEQFF.

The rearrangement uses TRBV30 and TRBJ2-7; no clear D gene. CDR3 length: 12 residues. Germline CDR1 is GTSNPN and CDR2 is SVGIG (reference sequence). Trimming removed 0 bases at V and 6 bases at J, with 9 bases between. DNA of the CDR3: TGTGCCTGGAGTGTACTCCCTCGCGAGCAGTACTTC. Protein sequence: CAWSVLPREQYF.

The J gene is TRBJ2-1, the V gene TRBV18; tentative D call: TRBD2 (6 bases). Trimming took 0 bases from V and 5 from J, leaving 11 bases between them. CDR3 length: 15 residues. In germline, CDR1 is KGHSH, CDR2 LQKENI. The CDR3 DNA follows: TGTGCCAGCTCACCACCTTCAGGGACTGACAATGAGCAGTTCTTC. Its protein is CASSPPSGTDNEQFF. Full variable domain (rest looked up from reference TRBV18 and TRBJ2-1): NAGVMQNPRHLVRRRGQEARLRCSPMKGHSHVYWYRQLPEEGLKFMVYLQKENIIDESGMPKERFSAEFPKEGPSILRIQQVVRGDSAAYFCASSPPSGTDNEQFFGPGTRLTVL.

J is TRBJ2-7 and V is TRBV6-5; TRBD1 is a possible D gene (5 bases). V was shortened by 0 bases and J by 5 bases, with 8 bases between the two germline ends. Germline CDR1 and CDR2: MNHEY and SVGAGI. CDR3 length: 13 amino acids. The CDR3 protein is CASSYSAGNEQYF. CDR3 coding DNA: TGTGCCAGCAGTTACTCTGCAGGGAACGAGCAGTACTTC.

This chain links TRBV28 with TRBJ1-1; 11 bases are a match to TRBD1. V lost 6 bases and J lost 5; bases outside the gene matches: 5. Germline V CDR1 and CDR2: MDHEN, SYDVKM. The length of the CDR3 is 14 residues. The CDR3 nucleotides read TGTGCCAGCAGGGGACAGGGGGGTTGGACTGAAGCTTTCTTT. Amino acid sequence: CASRGQGGWTEAFF.

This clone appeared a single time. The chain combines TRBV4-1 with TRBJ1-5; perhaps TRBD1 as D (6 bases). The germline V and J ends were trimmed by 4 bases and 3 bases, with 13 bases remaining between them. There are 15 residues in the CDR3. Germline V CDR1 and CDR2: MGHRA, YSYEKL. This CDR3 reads CASSPRGGINQPQHF. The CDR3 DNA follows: TGCGCCAGCAGCCCCAGGGGCGGTATCAATCAGCCCCAGCATTTT.